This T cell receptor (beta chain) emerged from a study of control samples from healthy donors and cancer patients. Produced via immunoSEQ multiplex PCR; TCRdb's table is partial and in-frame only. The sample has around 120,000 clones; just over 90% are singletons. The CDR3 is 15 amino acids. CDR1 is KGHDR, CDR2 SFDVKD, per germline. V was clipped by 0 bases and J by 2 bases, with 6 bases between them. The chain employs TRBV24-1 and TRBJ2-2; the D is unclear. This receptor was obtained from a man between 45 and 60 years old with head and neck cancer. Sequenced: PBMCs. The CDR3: CATSDLSRNTGELFF. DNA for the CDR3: TGTGCCACCAGTGATTTGTCCCGCAACACCGGGGAGCTGTTTTTT.